These T cell receptor beta chains were read from a single sample in a study of T cells expressing NK-cell markers. Each CDR3 protein gets one entry in TCRdb, which reprocessed the 5' RACE reads and gives no DNA. Here the sample table reports 350,000 to 450,000 distinct CDR3 sequences. Specimen: blood T cells: a sorted CD56 or NKG2C T cell subset, CD4+ or CD8+ T cells, or bulk PBMC T cells (not recorded which). These receptors were taken from a man aged 18 to 69 in good health. Each CDR3 is given with its conserved first and last residue. Each record gives: J gene, V gene, clone size, CDR3 protein. Clone size is not always given. Where it is, it says once, few, many or a class for expanded clones.

>TRBJ2-5|TRBV19|NA
CASSTSLAGSTETQYF
>TRBJ2-1|TRBV7-3|NA
CASSIPMVNEQFF
>TRBJ2-4|TRBV5-1|NA
CASSLVGAENIQYF
>TRBJ1-5|TRBV7-9|NA
CASSLMFVQPQHF
>TRBJ2-3|TRBV21-1|NA
CASSYSLRGRPDTQYF
>TRBJ1-1|TRBV7-8|NA
CASSSLPTARNTEAFF
>TRBJ1-5|TRBV5-1|NA
CASSLVAENYSNQPQHF
>TRBJ2-6|TRBV12-3/TRBV12-4|NA
CASSFRDRGSGANVLTF
>TRBJ1-2|TRBV6-1|NA
CASSSSHVANYGYTF
>TRBJ1-1|TRBV15|NA
CATSRDRRAGANTEAFF
>TRBJ2-5|TRBV7-8|NA
CASSLRETRVGTQYF
>TRBJ2-3|TRBV7-2|NA
CASSPVGKDTQYF
>TRBJ2-3|TRBV7-3|NA
CASSFSTTDTQYF
>TRBJ2-3|TRBV12-3/TRBV12-4|NA
CASTPGLGGADTQYF
>TRBJ2-2|TRBV13|medium-sized
CASSPPPIGGELFF
>TRBJ2-6|TRBV28|NA
CASRATDGGANVLTF
>TRBJ2-7|TRBV12-3/TRBV12-4|NA
CASSGLGTYEQYF
>TRBJ1-3|TRBV2|NA
CARGGLSGNTIYF
>TRBJ1-2|TRBV28|NA
CASSRLGHSDYGYTF
>TRBJ2-3|TRBV19|NA
CASSLPSGSTDTQYF
>TRBJ2-3|TRBV20-1|NA
CSASYGGSTDTQYF
>TRBJ1-3|TRBV5-1|NA
CASSLGGLKGPAGNTIYF
>TRBJ1-2|TRBV20-1|NA
CSMGGQANYGYTF
>TRBJ2-1|TRBV6-5|NA
CASSHSGPGGSSYNEQFF
>TRBJ2-1|TRBV10-3|NA
CAIKKGNSYNEQFF
>TRBJ2-2|TRBV28|NA
CASSLGLRNTGELFF
>TRBJ1-2|TRBV30|NA
CAWSRGIDGYTF
>TRBJ1-1|TRBV12-3/TRBV12-4|NA
CASSSKQGNIEKNEAFF
>TRBJ2-2|TRBV5-1|NA
CASRYSGANTGELFF
>TRBJ2-3|TRBV7-2|NA
CASRQGAMDTQYF
>TRBJ1-2|TRBV20-1|NA
CSARDGGTPTPLTPHTF
>TRBJ1-5|TRBV10-2|NA
CASSDGLSNQPQHF
>TRBJ2-1|TRBV6-5|NA
CASSYSPSHNEQFF
>TRBJ1-6|TRBV5-1|NA
CASRYGNGKSPLHF
>TRBJ2-1|TRBV18|NA
CASSPLPQSSYNEQFF
>TRBJ2-1|TRBV20-1|NA
CSAPATRVERGLYNEQFF
>TRBJ2-3|TRBV18|NA
CSGSGGSTDTQYF
>TRBJ2-7|TRBV2|NA
CASSIWIYEQYF